Reported below is one TCR beta chain. Its specificity is not known. From germline, CDR1 is MNHEY and CDR2 SMNVEV (reference sequence). The CDR3 totals 14 residues. Trimming cost V 1 base and J 2 bases, with 8 bases left between them. The sample belongs to a study of CD4 T cells in relation to SARS-CoV-2 and coronaviruses. Regarding the study as a whole: Compared with monoreactive clones, crossreactive clones showed significantly weaker SARS-CoV-2 expansion.

CD4+ T cells from unexposed donors were obtained before the COVID-19 pandemic (2011-2018). After about 10 days of culture, CD4+ T cells were isolated. Libraries were prepared by immunoSEQ multiplex PCR; TCRdb keeps only in-frame clonotypes and omits some of them. In the table there are 20,000 to 25,000 clones, about 70% of which are singletons. The chain is built from TRBV27 and TRBJ1-1; D is uncertain. This receptor was obtained from a human donor in good health. The sample was CD4+ T cells from PBMCs, cultured in vitro. Here the CDR3 reads CASSLYNSNTEAFF. CDR3 sequence (DNA): TGTGCCAGCAGTTTATATAACAGTAACACTGAAGCTTTCTTT.